One and the same sample provided the 10 T cell receptor beta chains below, sequenced in a study of blood T cell repertoires in COVID-19. Assay used: immunoSEQ multiplex PCR; TCRdb lists only in-frame clones, some missing. The sample has over 85,000 clones, 87% seen once. Source material: peripheral blood. The source of these receptors is a woman between 45 and 60 years old with COVID-19, enrolled during active disease.

The J gene is TRBJ1-2, the V gene TRBV6-2 or TRBV6-3; unclear D gene. This CDR3 has 14 residues. Trimming removed 6 bases at V and 2 bases at J, with 13 bases between. Germline CDR1 MNHEY, CDR2 SVGEGT. CDR3 DNA sequence: TGTGCCAGCAGCTGGCCCGGGAAGAACTATGGCTACACCTTC. It yields the protein CASSWPGKNYGYTF.

For the CDR3, the DNA is TGTGCCAGCAGCTTGGACAGGGAACCAATGAACACTGAAGCTTTCTTT. This sequence encodes CASSLDREPMNTEAFF. This chain uses TRBV5-6 with TRBJ1-1; the D gene is possibly TRBD1 (6 bases). Trimming took 0 bases from V and 0 from J, leaving 12 bases between them. The CDR3 runs 16 residues. Germline V gene data show CDR1 as SGHDT and CDR2 as YYEEEE. Full variable domain (missing parts from reference TRBV5-6 and TRBJ1-1): DAGVTQSPTHLIKTRGQQVTLRCSPKSGHDTVSWYQQALGQGPQFIFQYYEEEERQRGNFPDRFSGHQFPNYSSELNVNALLLGDSALYLCASSLDREPMNTEAFFGQGTRLTVV.

J is TRBJ2-7 and V is TRBV10-3, with a weak D call TRBD1 (6 bases). CDR1 ENHRY and CDR2 SYGVKD come from the germline V gene. V lost 4 bases, J lost 3 bases, and 16 bases lay in between. There are 15 residues in the CDR3. The CDR3 here is CAISAGQPRGYEQYF. CDR3 DNA: TGTGCCATCAGTGCCGGGCAACCCAGGGGCTACGAGCAGTACTTC.

This clone has only one observation. The junction does not match germline at one end; this may be a read error. The chain couples TRBV18 to TRBJ2-1; 9 nucleotides agree with TRBD2. CDR1 is KGHSH and CDR2 is LQKENI in the germline V gene. CDR3 size: 17 residues. CDR3 bases: TGTGCCCGCTCCCCGACGCGGGGGGGGAGGGGCTACAATGAGCAGTTCTTC. Protein: CARSPTRGGRGYNEQFF.

V is TRBV7-2 and J is TRBJ1-2; D might be TRBD1 (6 bases). V lost 5 bases and J lost 4, with 14 bases in between. The germline V gene encodes CDR1 SGHTA and CDR2 FQGNSA. CDR3 length equals 14 residues. As DNA, the CDR3 is TGTGCCAGCAGCCCCGAGACAGGACCCTATGGCTACACCTTC. Encoded protein: CASSPETGPYGYTF.

This clone has a handful of counts. The V gene is TRBV18, the J gene TRBJ2-3; 7 positions agree with TRBD1. The CDR3 covers 15 residues. V dropped 3 bases and J dropped 3; count of bases not matched to a gene: 6. Germline lookup yields CDR1 KGHSH and CDR2 LQKENI. The CDR3 bases are TGTGCCAGCTCACCGACAGGGAAGGGGACAGATACGCAGTATTTT. Translating gives CASSPTGKGTDTQYF.

Concerning this clone: A read error may account for a junction end that differs from germline. The chain links TRBV12-3 or TRBV12-4 to TRBJ1-1, with D maybe TRBD1 (6 bases). The CDR3 extends over 12 amino acids. The CDR3 DNA reads as TGTGCCAGCAGTCCAGGACGGGACAACCTGGCTTTT. Its translation: CASSPGRDNLAF.

This clone has only one observation. The chain carries TRBV30 and TRBJ2-5, with a tentative D call TRBD1 (6 bases). V was trimmed by 2 bases and J by 5 bases, leaving 15 bases between them. CDR1 and CDR2 (germline): GTSNPN, SVGIG (reference sequence). This CDR3 comprises 14 residues. The CDR3 protein is CAWSPQGSWETQYF. The CDR3 bases are TGTGCCTGGAGTCCCCAGGGGAGTTGGGAGACCCAGTACTTC. Variable domain in full (rest from reference TRBV30 and TRBJ2-5): SQTIHQWPATLVQPVGSPLSLECTVEGTSNPNLYWYRQAAGRGLQLLFYSVGIGQISSEVPQNLSASRPQDRQFILSSKKLLLSDSGFYLCAWSPQGSWETQYFGPGTRLLVL.

V and J are TRBV6-5 and TRBJ1-2; tentatively, D is TRBD1 (5 bases). Per germline, CDR1 MNHEY and CDR2 SVGAGI. Between the trimmed V and J ends, which lost 10 bases and 2 bases, there was a span of 14 bases. The CDR3 is 13 residues long. CDR3 residues: CATQGFTNYGYTF. DNA for the CDR3: TGTGCCACGCAGGGTTTTACGAACTATGGCTACACCTTC.

The rearrangement links TRBV7-9 to TRBJ2-3; 11 bases are shared with TRBD1. J was trimmed by 3 bases and V by 4 bases; bases with no gene match: 15. CDR3 length: 19 residues. Germline CDR1 and CDR2: SEHNR and FQNEAQ (reference sequence). Written as DNA, the CDR3 is TGTGCCAGCAGCTCCCACCCACTCTGGACAGGGGGCAGGACAGATACGCAGTATTTT. Its translation is CASSSHPLWTGGRTDTQYF. The full variable domain, its missing parts supplied by reference TRBV7-9 and TRBJ2-3, is DTGVSQNPRHKITKRGQNVTFRCDPISEHNRLYWYRQTLGQGPEFLTYFQNEAQLEKSRLLSDRFSAERPKGSFSTLEIQRTEQGDSAMYLCASSSHPLWTGGRTDTQYFGPGTRLTVL.